The 19 T cell receptor beta chains reported below all come from one sample, sequenced in a study of T cells in Graves' hyperthyroidism and ophthalmopathy (dated by TCRdb to between 2017 and 2020). The method was multiplex PCR. Sequencing instrument: Illumina HiSeq 2000. The TCR beta CDR3 regions were amplified from the RNA transcripts. The TCR CDR3 was subjected to a first round of RT-PCR using the HTBI primer set and the Qiagen OneStep RT-PCR kit. The raw public data were reprocessed by TCRdb itself: fastp quality trimming at Q25, MiXCR clonotype calling, in-frame beta chains only. Each entry is one CDR3 protein sequence, shown with its most common DNA and genes. The table for this sample lists roughly 38,000 distinct CDR3 sequences; about 50% of them were counted only once. The ten top clones hold 5.5% to 7.5% of the sample. The sequenced sample consisted of blood. The receptors originated from a woman in her forties or fifties with Graves' hyperthyroidism that later progressed to Graves' ophthalmopathy.

As regards this clonotype: This may come from a read error, since a much larger clone is one base off. The chain carries TRBV6-1 and TRBJ2-7; TRBD2 aligns across 15 bases. Germline CDR1 and CDR2: MNHNS and SASEGT. The CDR3 length is 17 residues. The CDR3 region has the DNA TGTGCCAGCAGTGGAAGGACTAGCGGGAGGGGAGCATACGGGCAGTACTTC. Amino acids: CASSGRTSGRGAYGQYF.

The chain joins TRBV19 to TRBJ1-5; no reliable D call. CDR3 length: 16 amino acids. Germline V CDR1 and CDR2: LNHDA, SQIVND (reference sequence). With 7 bases removed from V and 12 bases from J, the gap between germline ends came to 28 bases. CDR3 sequence reads: CASTIKLTAGAISQHF. The CDR3 DNA is TGTGCCAGTACCATTAAATTGACCGCCGGAGCAATCAGCCAGCATTTT.

A word on this clonotype: The conserved phenylalanine or tryptophan is not found at the CDR3 terminus, so this likely reflects a read error. Here the CDR3 reads CASGTGQSRSYEQYL. The CDR3 region has the DNA TGTGCCAGCGGTACCGGCCAGTCGCGCTCCTACGAGCAGTACCTC. The chain joins TRBV2 to TRBJ2-7; D gene ambiguous. From germline, CDR1 is SNHLY and CDR2 FYNNEI. The CDR3 has 15 amino acids. V dropped 8 bases and J dropped 0 bases, with 17 bases sitting between them.

This clonotype has ten or more counts. The chain couples TRBV5-6 to TRBJ2-2, with TRBD1 matching 8 bases. With V trimmed by 1 base and J by 5 bases, 7 bases remained unmatched. Germline assignment: CDR1 SGHDT and CDR2 YYEEEE. This CDR3 contains 16 residues. The CDR3 spells CASSLKGTGLTGELFF. CDR3 DNA sequence: TGTGCCAGCAGCTTGAAGGGGACAGGTCTTACCGGGGAGCTGTTTTTT.

This chain joins TRBV12-3 or TRBV12-4 and TRBJ2-1; TRBD1 might be the D (6 bases). The ends were cut back, 4 bases at V and 10 bases at J, with 29 bases in the middle. The CDR3 runs 18 residues. Here the CDR3 reads CASSSPKQQGPLSREQFF. DNA for the CDR3: TGTGCCAGCAGTTCGCCAAAGCAACAGGGACCTTTATCGAGGGAGCAGTTCTTC.

This clonotype has a count of ten or more. The V gene is TRBV20-1, the J gene TRBJ1-3; 7 bases line up with TRBD1. The CDR3 loop spans 14 amino acids. Trimming removed 6 bases from V and 3 bases from J; junction bases left unmatched: 8. Germline V gene lookup returns CDR1 DFQATT and CDR2 SNEGSKA (reference sequence). The CDR3 loop reads CSARYGTVGNTIYF. As DNA, the CDR3 is TGCAGTGCCCGATATGGGACAGTTGGAAACACCATATATTTT.

This clonotype was picked up many times. The genes are TRBV20-1 and TRBJ1-1; the D gene is possibly TRBD1 (6 bases). This CDR3 region has 14 residues. V gave up 0 bases and J gave up 4 bases, with 12 bases separating them. The germline CDR1 and CDR2 sequences are DFQATT and SNEGSKA (reference sequence). In DNA, the CDR3 is TGCAGTGCTAGAGAGAGGGGGACGGGCACTGAAGCTTTCTTT. Its protein product is CSARERGTGTEAFF.

J is TRBJ1-1 and V is TRBV9; D is unclear. Per germline, CDR1 SGDLS and CDR2 YYNGEE. The CDR3 totals 13 residues. V dropped 4 bases and J dropped 1 base, with 8 bases sitting between them. The CDR3, as DNA: TGTGCCAGCAGCCCCCGGGAGAACACTGAAGCTTTCTTT. Its translation: CASSPRENTEAFF. Based on the CDR3 plus reference TRBV9 and TRBJ1-1, the full variable domain is DSGVTQTPKHLITATGQRVTLRCSPRSGDLSVYWYQQSLDQGLQFLIQYYNGEERAKGNILERFSAQQFPDLHSELNLSSLELGDSALYFCASSPRENTEAFFGQGTRLTVV.

This clonotype has only a few counts. The V and J genes are TRBV6-5 and TRBJ1-1, with D unresolved. The CDR3 totals 15 residues. Trimming left V 2 bases short and J 6 bases short, with 16 bases between. CDR1 and CDR2 from the germline V gene are MNHEY and SVGAGI. The CDR3 nucleotides are TGTGCCAGCAGTTACCCGATTAGGCCCGACGCTGAAGCTTTCTTT. Amino acids: CASSYPIRPDAEAFF.

This clonotype was seen repeatedly, ten times or more. V gene TRBV5-1 combines with J gene TRBJ1-3; D not certain. With 0 bases removed from V and 0 bases from J, the gap between germline ends came to 7 bases. The germline gives CDR1 SGHRS, CDR2 YFSETQ. CDR3 size: 15 residues. CDR3 nucleotides: TGCGCCAGCAGCTTGGGGCCGAACTCTGGAAACACCATATATTTT. It codes for CASSLGPNSGNTIYF.

This clonotype qualifies as medium-sized (0.01 to 0.1%). V and J are TRBV9 and TRBJ2-1; TRBD2 might be the D (5 bases). V was shortened by 2 bases and J by 6 bases, with 12 bases between the two germline ends. Germline V gene data show CDR1 as SGDLS and CDR2 as YYNGEE. The CDR3 runs 14 residues. CDR3 sequence reads: CASSVTLASNEQFF. In DNA, the CDR3 is TGTGCCAGCAGCGTGACCTTAGCGTCCAATGAGCAGTTCTTC.

This clonotype appeared once. The CDR3 end shows no conserved phenylalanine or tryptophan, and so a read error is likely. The limits of the CDR3 on the DNA are not certain, so only TCRdb's listed CDR3 is given. The chain links TRBV9 to TRBJ1-2; the table's D call TRBD1 went unverified against the DNA. With termini counted, the CDR3 has 12 amino acids. Germline loops: CDR1 SGDLS, CDR2 YYNGEE. The CDR3 sequence: CASSVATDRPAY.

This rearrangement joins TRBV29-1 to TRBJ1-4; D ambiguous. In germline, CDR1 is SQVTM, CDR2 ANQGSEA. Trimming stripped 5 bases from V and 4 bases from J, with 17 bases between. The CDR3 is 15 amino acids. Here the CDR3 reads CSVHQLAGYNEKLFF. CDR3 bases: TGCAGCGTTCACCAACTAGCGGGGTATAATGAAAAACTGTTTTTT.

This clonotype has ten or more counts. The genes are TRBV11-2 and TRBJ1-2; D might be TRBD1 (5 bases). V was cut by 8 bases and J by 6 bases, with 16 bases left in between. Germline V CDR1 and CDR2: SGHAT, FQNNGV. The CDR3 runs to 13 residues. In nucleotides, the CDR3 is TGTGCCAGCGGCCGGGGGGGGGTTGATGGCTACACCTTC. Its protein is CASGRGGVDGYTF. Drawing the rest from reference TRBV11-2 and TRBJ1-2, the complete variable domain is EAGVAQSPRYKIIEKRQSVAFWCNPISGHATLYWYQQILGQGPKLLIQFQNNGVVDDSQLPKDRFSAERLKGVDSTLKIQPAKLEDSAVYLCASGRGGVDGYTFGSGTRLTVV.

This clonotype was seen ten or more times. The chain joins TRBV12-3 or TRBV12-4 to TRBJ1-4, with D uncertain. V lost 3 bases, J lost 6 bases, and 11 bases lay in between. The CDR3 runs 14 residues. The CDR3 sequence is CASSLHGRDEKLFF. DNA of the CDR3: TGTGCCAGCAGTTTGCACGGCCGTGATGAAAAACTGTTTTTT.

The J gene is TRBJ2-5, the V gene TRBV11-3; 7 nucleotides agree with TRBD2. Germline lookup yields CDR1 SGHNT and CDR2 YENEEA. CDR3 length: 14 residues. V dropped 5 bases and J dropped 2; count of bases not matched to a gene: 5. CDR3 sequence: CASSLGGTQETQYF. DNA for the CDR3: TGTGCCAGCAGCCTGGGAGGGACGCAAGAGACCCAGTACTTC.

Relative to its sample, this clonotype is medium-sized. The genes are TRBV29-1 and TRBJ2-3; possible D gene TRBD2, 5 bases. Per germline, CDR1 SQVTM and CDR2 ANQGSEA. The CDR3 totals 12 residues. Trimming left V 6 bases short and J 0 bases short, with 7 bases between. The CDR3 DNA sequence: TGCAGCGTACTAGGGAGCACAGATACGCAGTATTTT. This encodes CSVLGSTDTQYF.

This clonotype was picked up many times. This chain links TRBV5-8 with TRBJ2-1; D gene unclear. The germline V gene encodes CDR1 SGHTS and CDR2 YDEGEE. The CDR3 is 18 amino acids. Trimming pared 4 bases from V and 3 bases from J, leaving 23 bases between. The CDR3 spells CASSVRSLVRPIYNEQFF. CDR3 in DNA: TGTGCCAGCAGCGTAAGATCCCTGGTAAGGCCGATCTACAATGAGCAGTTCTTC. Supplemented by reference TRBV5-8 and TRBJ2-1, the full variable domain reads EAGVTQSPTHLIKTRGQQATLRCSPISGHTSVYWYQQALGLGLQFLLWYDEGEERNRGNFPPRFSGRQFPNYSSELNVNALELEDSALYLCASSVRSLVRPIYNEQFFGPGTRLTVL.

Regarding this clonotype: Because it lacks the conserved phenylalanine or tryptophan at the end, this CDR3 is likely a read error. The rearrangement uses TRBV5-1 and TRBJ2-3; D remains ambiguous. This CDR3 contains 14 residues. Between the trimmed V and J ends, which lost 1 base and 2 bases, there was a span of 8 bases. Germline values: CDR1 SGHRS, CDR2 YFSETQ. This CDR3 is CASSLTADTDTQYL. The CDR3 DNA follows: TGCGCCAGCAGCTTGACAGCTGACACAGATACGCAGTATCTT.